This TCR beta chain was sequenced for a study of cytomegalovirus exposure and HLA in healthy donors. The study ran its PCR with 60 Vbeta and 13 Jbeta primers. The repertoire was sequenced with immunoSEQ multiplex PCR; TCRdb's copy has only in-frame clones and lacks some. This sample has around 130,000 clones, with approximately 85% found just once. Study outcomes and limitations: Altogether, about 160 TCR beta chains were recorded as cytomegalovirus-associated. High specificity and sensitivity for cytomegalovirus status were reported for the classifier.

This CDR3 region has 14 residues. From germline, CDR1 is SGHNT and CDR2 YYREEE (reference sequence). V shed 4 bases and J shed 8 bases, with 16 bases lying between them. With respect to this clone: Its antigen is not known.

This TCR came from a boy younger than 18 in good health and CMV-seronegative. The sequencing input was PBMCs. The chain combines TRBV5-4 with TRBJ2-1; D unresolved. The CDR3, as DNA: TGTGCCAGCAGCCCGCCCACTCCTATGGATGAGCAGTTCTTC. Protein: CASSPPTPMDEQFF.